The source of this TCR beta chain is a study of cytomegalovirus exposure and HLA in healthy donors. Study information: In a later analysis, the roughly 120 validation repertoires were reported to have used the same platform as the approximately 620 first-cohort repertoires.

General observations from the study: The tendency of first-cohort TCR clusters to co-occur in the roughly 130 validation repertoires was the finding of a later analysis. Testing in vitro showed a few CMV-associated chains specific for CMV antigens. Investigators reported approximately 150 TCR beta chains as tied to cytomegalovirus.

This CDR3 comprises 12 residues. V lost 1 base and J 14 bases, leaving 16 bases between the germline ends. The germline CDR1 and CDR2 sequences are GTSNPN and SVGIG (reference sequence). Sequencing was performed with immunoSEQ multiplex PCR; in TCRdb, only in-frame clones are kept and a portion is missing. The table lists roughly 200,000 clones, about 89% of them singletons, with around 7.2% in the top ten. A remark on this clone: Its specificity is not known.

Sequences were obtained from PBMCs. The chain combines TRBV30 with TRBJ2-3; TRBD1 might be the D (6 bases). The origin of this receptor is a man younger than 40 in good health and CMV-seropositive. In DNA, the CDR3 is TGTGCCTGGAGTGAAACCGGGACAAACGGGTATTTT. Translation: CAWSETGTNGYF.